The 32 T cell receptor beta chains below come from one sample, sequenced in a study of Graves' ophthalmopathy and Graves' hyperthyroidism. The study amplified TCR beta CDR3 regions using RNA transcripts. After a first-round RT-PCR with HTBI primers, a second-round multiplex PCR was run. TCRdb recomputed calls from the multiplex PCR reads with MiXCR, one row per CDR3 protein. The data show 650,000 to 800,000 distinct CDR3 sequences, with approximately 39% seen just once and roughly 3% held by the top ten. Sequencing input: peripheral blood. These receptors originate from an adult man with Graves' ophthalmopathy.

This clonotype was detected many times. CDR3 DNA: TGCGCCAGCAGTGAGCCCACTCAGCCCCAGCATTTT. Amino acid sequence: CASSEPTQPQHF. The chain employs TRBV10-2 and TRBJ1-5; D remains ambiguous. Trimming took 2 bases from V and 6 from J, leaving 5 bases between them. The CDR3 consists of 12 residues. Germline assignment: CDR1 WSHSY and CDR2 SAAADI.

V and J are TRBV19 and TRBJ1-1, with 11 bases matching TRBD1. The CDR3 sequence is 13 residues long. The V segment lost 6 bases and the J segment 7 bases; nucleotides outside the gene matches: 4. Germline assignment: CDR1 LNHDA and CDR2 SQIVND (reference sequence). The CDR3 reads CASRDRGLLEAFF. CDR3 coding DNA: TGTGCCAGTAGGGACAGGGGGCTTCTTGAAGCTTTCTTT.

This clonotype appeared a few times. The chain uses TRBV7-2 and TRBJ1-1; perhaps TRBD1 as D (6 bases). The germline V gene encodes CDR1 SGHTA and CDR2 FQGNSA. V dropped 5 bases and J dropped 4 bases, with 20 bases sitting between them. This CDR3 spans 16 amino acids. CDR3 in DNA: TGTGCCAGCAGCCACTCCCAGGGGCTCAGCGGCACTGAAGCTTTCTTT. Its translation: CASSHSQGLSGTEAFF.

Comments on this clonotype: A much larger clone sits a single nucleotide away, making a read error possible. The chain's CDR3 is CANNKLTGRIVETQYF. The CDR3 nucleotides read TGTGCCAACAACAAATTGACAGGGAGAATTGTGGAGACCCAGTACTTC. The J gene is TRBJ2-7, the V gene TRBV7-2; TRBD1 aligns across 7 bases. The end of the DNA aligns better with TRBJ2-5, so the J call may be wrong. CDR1 is SGHTA and CDR2 is FQGNSA in the germline V gene. CDR3 length: 16 amino acids.

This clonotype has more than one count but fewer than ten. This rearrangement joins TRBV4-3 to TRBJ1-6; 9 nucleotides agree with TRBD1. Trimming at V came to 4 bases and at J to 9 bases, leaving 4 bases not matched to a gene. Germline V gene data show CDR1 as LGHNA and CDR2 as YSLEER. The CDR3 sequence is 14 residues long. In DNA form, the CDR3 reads TGCGCCAGCAGCCCCGACAGGGGGGCTTCACCCCTCCACTTT. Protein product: CASSPDRGASPLHF.

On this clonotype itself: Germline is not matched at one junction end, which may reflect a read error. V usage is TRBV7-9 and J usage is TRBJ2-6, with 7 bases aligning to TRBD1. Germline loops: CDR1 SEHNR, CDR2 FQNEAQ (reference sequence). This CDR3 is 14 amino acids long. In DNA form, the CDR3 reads TGTGCCAGCAGCACACGGGACAGAGCGAACACTGAAGCTTTC. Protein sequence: CASSTRDRANTEAF.

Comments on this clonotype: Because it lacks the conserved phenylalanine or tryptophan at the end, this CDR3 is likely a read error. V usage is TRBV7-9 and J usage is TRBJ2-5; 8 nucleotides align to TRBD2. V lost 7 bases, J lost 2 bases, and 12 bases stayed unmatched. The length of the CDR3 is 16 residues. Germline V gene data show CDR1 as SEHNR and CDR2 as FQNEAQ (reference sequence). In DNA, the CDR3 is TGTGCCAGCAACCCGGGACTAGAAGGGGGGCAAGAGACCCAGTACTTA. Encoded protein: CASNPGLEGGQETQYL.

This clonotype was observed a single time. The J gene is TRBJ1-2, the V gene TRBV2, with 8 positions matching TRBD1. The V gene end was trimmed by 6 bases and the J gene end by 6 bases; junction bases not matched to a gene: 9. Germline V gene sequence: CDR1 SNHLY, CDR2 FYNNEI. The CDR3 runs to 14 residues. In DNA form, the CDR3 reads TGTGCCAGCAGCTCCGGACAGGGATCAGATGGCTACACCTTC. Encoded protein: CASSSGQGSDGYTF.

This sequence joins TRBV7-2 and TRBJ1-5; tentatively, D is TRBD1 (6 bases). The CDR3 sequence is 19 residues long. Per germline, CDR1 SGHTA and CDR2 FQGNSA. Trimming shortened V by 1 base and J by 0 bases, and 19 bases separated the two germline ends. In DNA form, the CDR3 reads TGTGCCAGCAGCTTAGAATTTGGCAGGGGACTTTATAGCAATCAGCCCCAGCATTTT. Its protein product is CASSLEFGRGLYSNQPQHF.

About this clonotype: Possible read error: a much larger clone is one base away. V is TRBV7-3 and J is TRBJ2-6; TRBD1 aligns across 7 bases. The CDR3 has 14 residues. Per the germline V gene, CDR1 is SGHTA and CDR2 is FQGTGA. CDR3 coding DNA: TGTGCCGGCAGAGGGGGCCCTGGGGCCAACGTCCTGACTTTC. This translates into CAGRGGPGANVLTF.

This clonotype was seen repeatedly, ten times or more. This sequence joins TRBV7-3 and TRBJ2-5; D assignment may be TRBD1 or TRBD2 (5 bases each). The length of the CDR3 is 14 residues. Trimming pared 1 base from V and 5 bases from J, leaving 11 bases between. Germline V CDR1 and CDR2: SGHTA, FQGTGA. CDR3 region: CASSLNGGEETQYF. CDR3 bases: TGTGCCAGCAGCTTAAATGGGGGAGAGGAGACCCAGTACTTC.

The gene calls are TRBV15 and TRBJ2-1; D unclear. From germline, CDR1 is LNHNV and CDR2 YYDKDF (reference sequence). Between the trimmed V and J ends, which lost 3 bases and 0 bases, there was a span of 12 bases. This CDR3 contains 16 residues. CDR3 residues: CATSSDVKSSYNEQFF. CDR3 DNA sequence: TGTGCCACCAGCAGTGATGTGAAGAGCTCCTACAATGAGCAGTTCTTC.

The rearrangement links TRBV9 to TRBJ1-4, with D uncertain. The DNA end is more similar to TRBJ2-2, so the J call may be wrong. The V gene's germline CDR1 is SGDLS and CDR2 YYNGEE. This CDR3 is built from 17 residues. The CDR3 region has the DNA TGTGCCAGCAGCGTGTCCCCGGGTGAGGCGCGGATCGGGGAGCTGTTTTTT. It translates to CASSVSPGEARIGELFF.

This chain's CDR3 is CASSVEGDRGPNYGYTF. The CDR3 nucleotides are TGTGCCAGCAGCGTTGAAGGAGACAGGGGCCCTAACTATGGCTACACCTTC. The rearrangement uses TRBV9 and TRBJ1-2, with TRBD1 identical over 8 bases. The length of the CDR3 is 17 residues. Germline V lookup: CDR1 SGDLS, CDR2 YYNGEE. Losses at the gene ends were 2 bases for V and 0 bases for J; bases not matched to a gene: 9.

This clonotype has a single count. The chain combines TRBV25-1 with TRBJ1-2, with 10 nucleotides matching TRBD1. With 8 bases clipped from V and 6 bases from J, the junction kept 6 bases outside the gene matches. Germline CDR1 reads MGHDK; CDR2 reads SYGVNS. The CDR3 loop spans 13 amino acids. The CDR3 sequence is CASPQTGGNGYTF. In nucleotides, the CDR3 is TGTGCCAGCCCCCAGACAGGGGGCAATGGCTACACCTTC.

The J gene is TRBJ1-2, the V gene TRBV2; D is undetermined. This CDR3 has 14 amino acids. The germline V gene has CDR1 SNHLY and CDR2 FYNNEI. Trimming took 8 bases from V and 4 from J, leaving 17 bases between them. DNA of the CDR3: TGTGCCAGCGTTGAGAGTCAGGAAGGCTATGGCTACACCTTC. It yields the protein CASVESQEGYGYTF. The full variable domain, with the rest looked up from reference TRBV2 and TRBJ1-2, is EPEVTQTPSHQVTQMGQEVILRCVPISNHLYFYWYRQILGQKVEFLVSFYNNEISEKSEIFDDQFSVERPDGSNFTLKIRSTKLEDSAMYFCASVESQEGYGYTFGSGTRLTVV.

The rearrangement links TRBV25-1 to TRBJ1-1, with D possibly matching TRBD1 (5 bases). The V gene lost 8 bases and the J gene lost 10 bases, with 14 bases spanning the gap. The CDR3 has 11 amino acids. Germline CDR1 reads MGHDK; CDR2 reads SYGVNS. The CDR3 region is CASPGREGAFF. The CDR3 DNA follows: TGTGCCAGCCCGGGACGGGAGGGAGCTTTCTTT. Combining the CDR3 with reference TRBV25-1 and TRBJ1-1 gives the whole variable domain EADIYQTPRYLVIGTGKKITLECSQTMGHDKMYWYQQDPGMELHLIHYSYGVNSTEKGDLSSESTVSRIRTEHFPLTLESARPSHTSQYLCASPGREGAFFGQGTRLTVV.

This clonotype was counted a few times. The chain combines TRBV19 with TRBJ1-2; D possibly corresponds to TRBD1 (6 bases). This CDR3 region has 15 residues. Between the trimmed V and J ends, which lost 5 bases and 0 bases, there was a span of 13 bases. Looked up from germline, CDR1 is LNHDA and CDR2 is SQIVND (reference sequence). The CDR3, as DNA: TGTGCCAGTAGTGCCCGGGGGACACCTAACTATGGCTACACCTTC. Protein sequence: CASSARGTPNYGYTF.

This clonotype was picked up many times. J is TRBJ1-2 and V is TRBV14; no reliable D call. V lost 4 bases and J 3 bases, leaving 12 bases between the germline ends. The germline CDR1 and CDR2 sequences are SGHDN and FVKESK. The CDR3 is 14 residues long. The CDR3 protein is CASSPGRSDYGYTF. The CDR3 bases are TGTGCCAGCAGCCCAGGAAGGTCAGACTATGGCTACACCTTC.

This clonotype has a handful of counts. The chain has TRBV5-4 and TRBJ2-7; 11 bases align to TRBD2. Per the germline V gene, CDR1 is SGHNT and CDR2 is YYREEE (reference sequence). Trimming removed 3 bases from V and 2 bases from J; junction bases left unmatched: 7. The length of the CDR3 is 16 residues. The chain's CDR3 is CASSSRLAGTTYEQYF. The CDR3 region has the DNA TGTGCCAGCAGCTCGAGACTAGCGGGAACTACCTACGAGCAGTACTTC.

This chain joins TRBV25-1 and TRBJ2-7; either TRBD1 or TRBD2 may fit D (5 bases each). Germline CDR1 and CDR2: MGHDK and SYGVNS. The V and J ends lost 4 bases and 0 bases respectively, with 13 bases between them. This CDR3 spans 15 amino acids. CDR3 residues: CASSVGTVPSYEQYF. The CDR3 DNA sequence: TGTGCCAGCAGTGTGGGGACCGTTCCCTCCTACGAGCAGTACTTC.

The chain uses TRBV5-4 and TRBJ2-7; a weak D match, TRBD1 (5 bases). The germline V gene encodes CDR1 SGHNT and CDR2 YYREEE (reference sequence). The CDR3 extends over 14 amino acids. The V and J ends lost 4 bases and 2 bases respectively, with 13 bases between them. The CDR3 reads CASSTRQRTYEQYF. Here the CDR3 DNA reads TGTGCCAGCAGCACCAGACAGAGAACCTACGAGCAGTACTTC.

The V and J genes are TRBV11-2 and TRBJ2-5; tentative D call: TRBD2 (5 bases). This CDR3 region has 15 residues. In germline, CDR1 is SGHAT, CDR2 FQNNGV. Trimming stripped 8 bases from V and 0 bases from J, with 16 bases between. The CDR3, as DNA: TGTGCCAGCTCACTACAACGCGGGTACCAAGAGACCCAGTACTTC. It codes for CASSLQRGYQETQYF.

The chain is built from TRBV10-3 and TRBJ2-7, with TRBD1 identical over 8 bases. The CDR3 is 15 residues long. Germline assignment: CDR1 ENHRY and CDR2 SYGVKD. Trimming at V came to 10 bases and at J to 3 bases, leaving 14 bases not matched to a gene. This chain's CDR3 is CASRKGTGLDYEQYF. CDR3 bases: TGTGCCAGCAGGAAAGGGACAGGACTTGACTACGAGCAGTACTTC.

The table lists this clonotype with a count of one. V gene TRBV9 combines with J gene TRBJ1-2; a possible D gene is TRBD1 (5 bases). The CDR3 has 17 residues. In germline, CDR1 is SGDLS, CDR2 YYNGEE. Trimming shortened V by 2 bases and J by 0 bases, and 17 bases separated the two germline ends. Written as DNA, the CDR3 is TGTGCCAGCAGCGTGGGTGTAGGGGCTGGAGCTAACTATGGCTACACCTTC. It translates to CASSVGVGAGANYGYTF.

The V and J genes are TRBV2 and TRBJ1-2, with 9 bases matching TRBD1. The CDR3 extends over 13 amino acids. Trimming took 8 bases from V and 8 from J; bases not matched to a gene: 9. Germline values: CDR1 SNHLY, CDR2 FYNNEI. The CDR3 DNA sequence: TGTGCCAGCGGATCCGGGACAGGGAACGGCTACACCTTC. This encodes CASGSGTGNGYTF.

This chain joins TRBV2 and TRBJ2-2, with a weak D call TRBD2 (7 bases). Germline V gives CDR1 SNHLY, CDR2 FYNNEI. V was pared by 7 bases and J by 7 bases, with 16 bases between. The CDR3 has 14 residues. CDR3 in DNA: TGTGCCAGCAATGTTAGGGGGGGGGACGGGGAGCTGTTTTTT. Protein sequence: CASNVRGGDGELFF.

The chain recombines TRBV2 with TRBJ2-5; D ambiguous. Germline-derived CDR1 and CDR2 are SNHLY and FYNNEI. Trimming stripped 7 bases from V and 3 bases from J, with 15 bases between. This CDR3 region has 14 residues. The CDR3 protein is CASTDLGSKETQYF. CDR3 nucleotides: TGTGCCAGCACTGACCTGGGGTCAAAAGAGACCCAGTACTTC. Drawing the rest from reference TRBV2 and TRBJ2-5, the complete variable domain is EPEVTQTPSHQVTQMGQEVILRCVPISNHLYFYWYRQILGQKVEFLVSFYNNEISEKSEIFDDQFSVERPDGSNFTLKIRSTKLEDSAMYFCASTDLGSKETQYFGPGTRLLVL.

CDR3 bases: TGTGCCAGCAGCCAATACCTAGCGGGGCACACCGGGGAGCTGTTTTTT. This sequence encodes CASSQYLAGHTGELFF. The genes are TRBV3-1 and TRBJ2-2, with 9 bases aligning to TRBD2. CDR1 and CDR2 (germline): LGHDT, YNNKEL (reference sequence). The CDR3 sequence is 16 residues long. J lost 3 bases, V lost 2 bases, and 4 bases had no gene match.

CDR3 nucleotide sequence: TGTGCCAGCAGACCGAATAGCGGGAGGGCCGGAGAGACCCAGTACTTC. Protein product: CASRPNSGRAGETQYF. The chain carries TRBV7-8 and TRBJ2-5; TRBD2 matches at 11 bases. CDR1 SGHVS and CDR2 FQNEAQ come from the germline V gene. The V gene end was trimmed by 6 bases and the J gene end by 4 bases; junction bases not matched to a gene: 10. CDR3 length equals 16 residues. The variable domain in full, completed from reference TRBV7-8 and TRBJ2-5, reads GAGVSQSPRYKVAKRGQDVALRCDPISGHVSLFWYQQALGQGPEFLTYFQNEAQLDKSGLPSDRFFAERPEGSVSTLKIQRTQQEDSAVYLCASRPNSGRAGETQYFGPGTRLLVL.

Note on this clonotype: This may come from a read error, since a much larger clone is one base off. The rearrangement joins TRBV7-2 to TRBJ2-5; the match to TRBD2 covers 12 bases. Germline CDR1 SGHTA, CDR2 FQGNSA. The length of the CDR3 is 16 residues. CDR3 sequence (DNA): TGTGCCAGCAGCTTAACTAGCGGGGGGTCACAAGAGGCCCAGTACTTC. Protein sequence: CASSLTSGGSQEAQYF.

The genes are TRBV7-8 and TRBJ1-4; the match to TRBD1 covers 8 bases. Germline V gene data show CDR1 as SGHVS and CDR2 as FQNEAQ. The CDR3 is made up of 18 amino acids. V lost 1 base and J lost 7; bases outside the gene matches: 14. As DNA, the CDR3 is TGTGCCAGCAGCTTAGACGGCGGGGACAGGCCGTTTCCTGAAAAACTGTTTTTT. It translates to CASSLDGGDRPFPEKLFF.